This TCR beta chain was found in a study of cytomegalovirus exposure and HLA in healthy donors. Study overall: Unique TCRs from HLA-typed donors, 75 million to 100 million of them, were held in an early data release.

The PCR employed 60 Vbeta primers together with 13 Jbeta primers. The assay was immunoSEQ multiplex PCR, and TCRdb's table has in-frame clones only and misses some. The table has 200,000 or so clones, about 77% seen once; the top ten hold less than 3.5%. The sample taken for sequencing was PBMCs. The receptor was isolated from a woman aged 30 to 39 in good health and CMV-seronegative.

The CDR3 DNA reads as TGTGCCAGCAGCCTTATGGGGGGAGACACTGAAGCTTTCTTT. It encodes CASSLMGGDTEAFF. V gene TRBV7-6 combines with J gene TRBJ1-1, with a tentative D call TRBD1 (5 bases). V was cut by 5 bases and J by 3 bases, with 13 bases left in between. The length of the CDR3 is 14 residues. Germline values: CDR1 SGHVS, CDR2 FNYEAQ.